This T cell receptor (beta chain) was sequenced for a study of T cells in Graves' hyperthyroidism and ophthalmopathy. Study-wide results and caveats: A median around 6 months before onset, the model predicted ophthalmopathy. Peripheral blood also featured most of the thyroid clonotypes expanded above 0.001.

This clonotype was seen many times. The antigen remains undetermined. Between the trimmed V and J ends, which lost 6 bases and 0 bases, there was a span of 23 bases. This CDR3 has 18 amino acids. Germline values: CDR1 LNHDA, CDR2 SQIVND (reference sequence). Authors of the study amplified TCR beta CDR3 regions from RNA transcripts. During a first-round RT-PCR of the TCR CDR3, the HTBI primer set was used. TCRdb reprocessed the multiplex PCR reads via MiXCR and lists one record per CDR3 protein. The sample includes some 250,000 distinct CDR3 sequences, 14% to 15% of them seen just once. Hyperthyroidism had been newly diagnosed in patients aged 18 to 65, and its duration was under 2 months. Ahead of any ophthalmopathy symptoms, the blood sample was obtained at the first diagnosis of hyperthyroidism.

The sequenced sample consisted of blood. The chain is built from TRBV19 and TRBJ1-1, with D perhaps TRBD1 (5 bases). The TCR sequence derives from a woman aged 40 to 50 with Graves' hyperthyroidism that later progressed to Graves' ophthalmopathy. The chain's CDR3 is CASSPQGRIQVVNTEAFF. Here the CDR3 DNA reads TGTGCCAGTAGCCCCCAGGGACGTATACAGGTGGTGAACACTGAAGCTTTCTTT.